The present entry profiles one TCR beta chain with its context. What it binds is unknown. Germline loops: CDR1 SGHNT, CDR2 YENEEA. CDR3 size: 15 residues. V shed 5 bases and J 4 bases; nucleotides not matched to a gene: 8. These data come from a study of Tregs in tolerant kidney transplant recipients. Whole-study results and caveats: Activated donor B cell expansion appeared to reveal the most relevant donor-specific TCRbeta repertoire. Some patients' samples used different primers over time, so nucleotide sequences weren't comparable. Few patients were studied, so findings need validation in larger groups.

Thawed PBMCs were FACS-sorted into unstimulated CD4+CD25+CD127- regulatory T cells, CD4+CD25- non-regulatory cells, CD4 and CD8 cells. Here immunoSEQ multiplex PCR was the method, and the copy in TCRdb shows in-frame clones only, minus some. Among tens of thousands of clones listed, 85% to 90% were seen once. This chain connects TRBV11-3 to TRBJ2-3; 8 bases agree with TRBD2. The sequence was obtained from a human donor who received a combined kidney and bone marrow transplant. The sequencing used CD4+ T cells from blood, collected before the transplant. Written as DNA, the CDR3 is TGTGCCAGCAGCGGCAGCGGGAGCGAAGCAGATACGCAGTATTTT. Translation: CASSGSGSEADTQYF.